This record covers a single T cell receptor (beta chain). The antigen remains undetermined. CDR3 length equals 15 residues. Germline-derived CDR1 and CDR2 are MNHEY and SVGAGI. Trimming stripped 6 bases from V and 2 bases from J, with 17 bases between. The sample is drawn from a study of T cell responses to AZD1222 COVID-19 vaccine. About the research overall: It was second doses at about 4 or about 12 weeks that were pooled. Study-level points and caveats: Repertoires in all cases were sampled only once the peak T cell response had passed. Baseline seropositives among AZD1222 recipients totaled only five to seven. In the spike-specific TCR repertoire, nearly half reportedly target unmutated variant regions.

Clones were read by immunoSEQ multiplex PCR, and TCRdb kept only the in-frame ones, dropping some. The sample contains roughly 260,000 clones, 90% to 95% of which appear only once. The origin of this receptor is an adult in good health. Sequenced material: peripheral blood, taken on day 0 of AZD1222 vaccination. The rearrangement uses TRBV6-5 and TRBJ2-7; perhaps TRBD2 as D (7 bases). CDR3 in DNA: TGTGCCAGCAGGCTTGCGGGGGCCCGAACCTACGAGCAGTACTTC. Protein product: CASRLAGARTYEQYF.